Following are 6 T cell receptor beta chains from one sample sequenced in a study of T cells in Graves' hyperthyroidism and ophthalmopathy. The investigators amplified TCR beta CDR3 regions from RNA transcripts. Researchers ran a first-round RT-PCR on the TCR CDR3 using the HTBI primer set. Using its own MiXCR run on the multiplex PCR reads, TCRdb lists one record per CDR3 protein. The repertoire holds hundreds of thousands of distinct CDR3 sequences, with under 15% as singletons. The sequencing sample was made of blood. These receptor sequences come from a woman aged 18-29 years with Graves' hyperthyroidism.

In this sample, this clonotype turned up many times. The chain links TRBV2 to TRBJ1-1, with D unresolved. Trimming took 4 bases from V and 2 from J, leaving 11 bases between them. Germline CDR1 and CDR2: SNHLY and FYNNEI. There are 14 residues in the CDR3. The CDR3 reads CASSAEPGNTEAFF. The CDR3 DNA is TGTGCCAGCAGTGCGGAGCCGGGAAACACTGAAGCTTTCTTT.

In its sample, this clonotype was seen many times. The rearrangement joins TRBV24-1 to TRBJ1-5; D unresolved. Germline CDR1 is KGHDR and CDR2 is SFDVKD. The CDR3 contains 14 residues. Between the trimmed V and J ends, which lost 4 bases and 2 bases, there was a span of 8 bases. The CDR3 DNA follows: TGTGCCACCAGTGACGGGATTGGCAATCAGCCCCAGCATTTT. This encodes CATSDGIGNQPQHF.

The J gene is TRBJ2-7, the V gene TRBV11-2; the match to TRBD2 covers 13 bases. The junction had 6 bases not matched to a gene; V was cut back by 5 bases and J by 5 bases. Germline V CDR1 and CDR2: SGHAT, FQNNGV. This CDR3 is built from 15 residues. CDR3 coding DNA: TGTGCCAGCAGCCCACCGGGACTAGCGGGAAACGAGCAGTACTTC. This translates into CASSPPGLAGNEQYF.

This clonotype was counted ten times or more. V and J are TRBV11-2 and TRBJ1-1; D may be TRBD1 (5 bases). Germline values: CDR1 SGHAT, CDR2 FQNNGV. The CDR3 has 15 amino acids. Trimming removed 0 bases at V and 6 bases at J, with 14 bases between. CDR3 DNA: TGTGCCAGCAGCTTAGAGGGGGGGGTGAAACCTGAAGCTTTCTTT. It codes for CASSLEGGVKPEAFF.

This clonotype was recorded many times. The CDR3 DNA follows: TGTGCCAGCAGTTTACGGTTCAGGGGCTATGGCTACACCTTC. Its protein product is CASSLRFRGYGYTF. This chain connects TRBV28 to TRBJ1-2; the D gene is possibly TRBD1 (6 bases). Germline-derived CDR1 and CDR2 are MDHEN and SYDVKM. The CDR3 has 14 amino acids. V was trimmed by 2 bases and J by 4 bases, leaving 11 bases between them.

This clonotype was seen at least ten times. This chain joins TRBV2 and TRBJ1-5; 8 bases align to TRBD1. CDR3 length: 15 residues. V was pared by 5 bases and J by 3 bases, with 6 bases of the junction left unmatched. Germline V gene data show CDR1 as SNHLY and CDR2 as FYNNEI. CDR3 nucleotides: TGTGCCAGCAGTACCCAGGGGGCGGCCAATCAGCCCCAGCATTTT. This codes for CASSTQGAANQPQHF.